This TCR beta chain was recorded in a study of control samples from healthy donors and cancer patients. TCRdb's copy holds only in-frame clones and misses some; the assay was immunoSEQ multiplex PCR. The table lists more than 110,000 clones, 80% to 95% of them singletons. Source material: blood. The source is a man aged 25-45 years in good health.

CDR3 protein: CASPPRTGVVCGYTF. The CDR3 DNA is TGTGCCAGCCCCCCCCGGACAGGGGTTGTCTGCGGCTACACCTTC. The chain combines TRBV21-1 with TRBJ1-2; TRBD1, the table's D call, was not compared with the DNA. TRBV21-1 is labeled a pseudogene. This CDR3 comprises 15 residues.